Below, 14 T cell receptor beta chains from the same sample are listed, as sequenced in a study of blood T cell repertoires in COVID-19. Assay used: immunoSEQ multiplex PCR; TCRdb lists only in-frame clones, some missing. The sample comprises about 210,000 clones, 82% of which are singletons, and more than 10% rests with the top ten. Material: peripheral blood. The receptors were gathered from a woman aged 40 to 50 with acute or convalescent COVID-19.

The CDR3 region is CASSTMTGELFF. CDR3 sequence (DNA): TGTGCCAGCAGCACCATGACTGGGGAGCTGTTTTTT. This sequence joins TRBV11-3 and TRBJ2-2; D unclear. The germline V and J ends were trimmed by 5 bases and 8 bases, with 9 bases remaining between them. The CDR3 contains 12 residues. Germline V gives CDR1 SGHNT, CDR2 YENEEA.

This clone appeared once. CDR3 sequence reads: CASSLTGISNQPQHF. CDR3 sequence (DNA): TGTGCCAGCAGCCTCACAGGGATTAGCAATCAGCCCCAGCATTTT. The V and J genes are TRBV3-1 (or the pseudogene TRBV3-2) and TRBJ1-5; weak D call: TRBD1 (6 bases). The V end was cut by 4 bases, the J end by 0 bases, with 10 bases between. CDR3 length equals 15 residues. Germline CDR1 reads LGHDT; CDR2 reads YNNKEL (reference sequence).

The rearrangement links TRBV5-8 to TRBJ1-4; TRBD1 aligns across 10 bases. Per germline, CDR1 SGHTS and CDR2 YDEGEE. The CDR3 covers 14 residues. After removal of 6 bases from V and 10 bases from J, the junction contained 9 bases not matched to a gene. For the CDR3, the DNA is TGTGCCAGCACCCCGGGACAGGGGTACGGAAAACTGTTTTTT. It encodes CASTPGQGYGKLFF.

The chain combines TRBV10-3 with TRBJ2-7, with TRBD2 matching 8 bases. V trimming: 6 bases; J trimming: 3 bases; junction bases outside the gene matches: 10. The CDR3 is 15 residues long. Germline values: CDR1 ENHRY, CDR2 SYGVKD. The CDR3 spells CAISPGGGLLYEQYF. In DNA form, the CDR3 reads TGTGCCATCAGCCCCGGGGGGGGACTCCTCTACGAGCAGTACTTC.

The chain uses TRBV10-3 and TRBJ2-5, with TRBD2 identical over 11 bases. Per the germline V gene, CDR1 is ENHRY and CDR2 is SYGVKD. The CDR3 is made up of 16 amino acids. Unmatched junction bases numbered 9, after V lost 5 bases and J lost 4 bases. Here the CDR3 DNA reads TGTGCCATCAGTTTCCCCGGGACTAGCGGCGGAGAGACCCAGTACTTC. Translating gives CAISFPGTSGGETQYF.

The rearrangement uses TRBV6-6 and TRBJ2-3; TRBD1 matches 8 bases. The V segment lost 2 bases and the J segment 4 bases; nucleotides outside the gene matches: 8. CDR1 and CDR2 from the germline V gene are MNHNY and SVGAGI (reference sequence). The CDR3 is 16 residues long. The DNA of the CDR3 is TGTGCCAGCAGTTACCTCCGGGACAGGAGAGCAGATACGCAGTATTTT. The encoded protein is CASSYLRDRRADTQYF.

The rearrangement joins TRBV5-5 to TRBJ1-1; TRBD1 agrees at 7 bases. CDR1 and CDR2 (germline): SGHKS, YYEKEE (reference sequence). This CDR3 contains 15 residues. V was pared by 4 bases and J by 5 bases, with 11 bases of the junction left unmatched. CDR3 in amino acids: CASSERGRNRTEAFF. As DNA, the CDR3 is TGTGCCAGCAGCGAAAGGGGGCGGAATAGGACTGAAGCTTTCTTT. Combining the CDR3 with reference TRBV5-5 and TRBJ1-1 gives the whole variable domain DAGVTQSPTHLIKTRGQQVTLRCSPISGHKSVSWYQQVLGQGPQFIFQYYEKEERGRGNFPDRFSARQFPNYSSELNVNALLLGDSALYLCASSERGRNRTEAFFGQGTRLTVV.

The rearrangement uses TRBV5-1 and TRBJ1-1; 8 bases match TRBD1. The CDR3 sequence is 15 residues long. Trimming at V came to 7 bases and at J to 5 bases, leaving 13 bases not matched to a gene. CDR1 SGHRS and CDR2 YFSETQ come from the germline V gene. The CDR3 sequence: CASAGQEGLRTEAFF. The CDR3 DNA reads TGCGCCAGCGCGGGACAGGAAGGGTTGAGAACTGAAGCTTTCTTT.

As concerns this clone: A junction end diverges from the germline sequence, so it may reflect a read error. The chain joins TRBV7-2 to TRBJ1-5; D unclear. Germline CDR1 reads SGHTA; CDR2 reads FQGNSA. The CDR3 totals 13 residues. CDR3 amino acids: CASSLFSYQPQHF. CDR3 DNA: TGTGCCAGCAGCTTATTTAGCTATCAGCCCCAGCATTTT.

The chain links TRBV12-3 or TRBV12-4 to TRBJ1-2; D is undetermined. This CDR3 is 12 amino acids long. V was pared by 6 bases and J by 0 bases, with 5 bases between. The CDR3 sequence is CASSPANYGYTF. The CDR3, as DNA: TGTGCCAGCAGCCCCGCTAACTATGGCTACACCTTC.

A few counts support this clone. CDR3 residues: CASSSGSEETQYF. The CDR3 DNA sequence: TGTGCCAGCAGTTCAGGGTCAGAAGAGACCCAGTACTTC. The chain has TRBV12-3 or TRBV12-4 and TRBJ2-5; maybe TRBD1 (5 bases). CDR3 length: 13 residues. Trimming removed 4 bases at V and 3 bases at J, with 9 bases between.

The genes are TRBV5-1 and TRBJ2-2; TRBD1 aligns across 10 bases. This CDR3 contains 17 residues. The germline CDR1 and CDR2 sequences are SGHRS and YFSETQ. V lost 1 base and J lost 6; bases outside the gene matches: 9. The CDR3 here is CASSLTSGTGDPGELFF. In DNA, the CDR3 is TGCGCCAGCAGCTTGACTTCAGGGACAGGGGATCCCGGGGAGCTGTTTTTT.

V and J are TRBV5-4 and TRBJ2-5, with 8 bases lining up with TRBD1. CDR3 size: 14 residues. After removal of 5 bases from V and 2 bases from J, the junction contained 5 bases not matched to a gene. Germline V gives CDR1 SGHNT, CDR2 YYREEE (reference sequence). The CDR3 nucleotides are TGTGCCAGCAGTTCGGGACAGGTTCAAGAGACCCAGTACTTC. Its protein product is CASSSGQVQETQYF. Filled out from reference TRBV5-4 and TRBJ2-5, the complete variable domain reads ETGVTQSPTHLIKTRGQQVTLRCSSQSGHNTVSWYQQALGQGPQFIFQYYREEENGRGNFPPRFSGLQFPNYSSELNVNALELDDSALYLCASSSGQVQETQYFGPGTRLLVL.

This clone was detected only once. This sequence joins TRBV14 and TRBJ1-6, with unresolved D. There are 15 residues in the CDR3. Between the trimmed V and J ends, which lost 1 base and 9 bases, there was a span of 13 bases. Germline V gene lookup returns CDR1 SGHDN and CDR2 FVKESK. The CDR3 region has the DNA TGTGCCAGCAGCCAAGGACCTCCTTCGGGTTCACCCCTCCACTTT. It translates to CASSQGPPSGSPLHF. Looking up the rest from reference TRBV14 and TRBJ1-6 gives the full variable domain: EAGVTQFPSHSVIEKGQTVTLRCDPISGHDNLYWYRRVMGKEIKFLLHFVKESKQDESGMPNNRFLAERTGGTYSTLKVQPAELEDSGVYFCASSQGPPSGSPLHFGNGTRLTVT.